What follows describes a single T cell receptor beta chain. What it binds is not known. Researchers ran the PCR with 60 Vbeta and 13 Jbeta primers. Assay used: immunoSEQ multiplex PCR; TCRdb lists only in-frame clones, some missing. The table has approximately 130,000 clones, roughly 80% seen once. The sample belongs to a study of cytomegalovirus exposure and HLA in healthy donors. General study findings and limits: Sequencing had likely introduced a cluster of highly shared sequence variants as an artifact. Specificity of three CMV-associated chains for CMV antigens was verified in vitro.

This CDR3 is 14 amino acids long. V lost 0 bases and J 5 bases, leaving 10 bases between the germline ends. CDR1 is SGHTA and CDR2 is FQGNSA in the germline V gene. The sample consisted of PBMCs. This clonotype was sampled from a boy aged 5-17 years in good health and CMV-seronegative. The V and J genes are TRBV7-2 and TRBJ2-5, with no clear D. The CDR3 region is CASSLAVAGETQYF. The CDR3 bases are TGTGCCAGCAGCTTAGCTGTAGCCGGGGAGACCCAGTACTTC. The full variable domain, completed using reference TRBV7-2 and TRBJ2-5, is GAGVSQSPSNKVTEKGKDVELRCDPISGHTALYWYRQSLGQGLEFLIYFQGNSAPDKSGLPSDRFSAERTGGSVSTLTIQRTQQEDSAVYLCASSLAVAGETQYFGPGTRLLVL.